This T cell receptor (beta chain) derives from a study of blood T cell repertoires in COVID-19. Study overall: The United States, Italy and Spain provided the acute and convalescent COVID-19 samples.

This CDR3 has 13 amino acids. CDR1 and CDR2 from the germline V gene are SGDLS and YYNGEE. V lost 0 bases to trimming and J lost 3 bases, with 6 bases between them. Data came from immunoSEQ multiplex PCR; TCRdb stores just in-frame clones and leaves some out. The data hold 35,000 to 45,000 clones, with around 76% observed a single time. This clone was picked up a small number of times. The J gene is TRBJ1-2, the V gene TRBV9; D might be TRBD1 (5 bases). The sequence was obtained from a man aged 65 to 85 with active or convalescent COVID-19. The sequencing input was peripheral blood. CDR3 DNA sequence: TGTGCCAGCAGCGTAGGGGGGGACTATGGCTACACCTTC. This gives the protein CASSVGGDYGYTF.